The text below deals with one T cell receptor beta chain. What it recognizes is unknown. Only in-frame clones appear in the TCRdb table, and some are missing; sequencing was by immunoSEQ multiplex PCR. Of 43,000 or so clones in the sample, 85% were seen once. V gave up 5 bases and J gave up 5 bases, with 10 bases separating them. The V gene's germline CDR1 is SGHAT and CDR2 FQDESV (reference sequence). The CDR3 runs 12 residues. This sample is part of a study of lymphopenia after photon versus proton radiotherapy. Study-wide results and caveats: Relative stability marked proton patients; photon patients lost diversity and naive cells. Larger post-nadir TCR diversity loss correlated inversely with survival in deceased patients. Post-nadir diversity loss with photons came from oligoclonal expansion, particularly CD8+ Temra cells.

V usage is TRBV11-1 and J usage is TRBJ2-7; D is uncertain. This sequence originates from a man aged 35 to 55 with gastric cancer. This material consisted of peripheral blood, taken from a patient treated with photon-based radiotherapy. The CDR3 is CASSPNLHEQYF. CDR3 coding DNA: TGTGCCAGCAGCCCAAACTTGCACGAGCAGTACTTC.